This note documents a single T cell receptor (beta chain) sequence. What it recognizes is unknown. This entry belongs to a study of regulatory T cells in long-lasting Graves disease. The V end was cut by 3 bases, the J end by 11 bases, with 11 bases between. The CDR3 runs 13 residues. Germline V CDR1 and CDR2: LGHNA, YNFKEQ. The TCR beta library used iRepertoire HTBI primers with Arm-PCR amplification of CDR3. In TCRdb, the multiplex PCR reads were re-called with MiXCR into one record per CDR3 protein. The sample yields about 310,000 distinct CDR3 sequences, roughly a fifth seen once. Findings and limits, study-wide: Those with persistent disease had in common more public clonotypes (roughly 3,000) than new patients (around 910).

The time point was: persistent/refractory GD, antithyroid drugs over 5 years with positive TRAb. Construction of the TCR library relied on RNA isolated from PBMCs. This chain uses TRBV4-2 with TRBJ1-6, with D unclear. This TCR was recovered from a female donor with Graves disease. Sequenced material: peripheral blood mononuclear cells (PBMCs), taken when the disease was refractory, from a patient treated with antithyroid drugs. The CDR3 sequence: CASSQDRGTPLHF. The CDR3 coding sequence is TGTGCCAGCAGCCAGGATAGAGGGACACCCCTCCACTTT.